Below, one TCR beta chain is given with its context. The sample comes from a study of blood T cell repertoires in COVID-19. Germline CDR1 is MNHEY and CDR2 is SMNVEV (reference sequence). The CDR3 contains 14 residues. With 6 bases removed from V and 3 bases from J, the gap between germline ends came to 14 bases. In the source study's methods: Amplification from reference gene primers served as the basis for estimated nucleated cell counts. Profiled with immunoSEQ multiplex PCR; TCRdb holds only in-frame clones, not every one. V, J and clone size were drawn from that table, and D and trimming were deduced from the DNA. The table includes about 170,000 clones, 85% to 95% detected once.

The sample was peripheral blood. This chain uses TRBV27 with TRBJ1-1; tentative D call: TRBD1 (6 bases). This TCR was sampled from a woman aged 50 to 60 with acute or convalescent COVID-19. CDR3 in amino acids: CASRSSGVYTEAFF. The CDR3, as DNA: TGTGCCAGCAGATCCTCAGGGGTTTACACTGAAGCTTTCTTT.